The following is a TCR beta chain sequence with its context. This CDR3 region has 15 residues. Germline CDR1 and CDR2: SGHRS and YFSETQ. Trimming removed 3 bases from V and 4 bases from J; junction bases left unmatched: 6. This sample is drawn from a study of blood T cell repertoires in COVID-19. On the study more broadly: COVID-19 samples, acute and convalescent, were from the United States, Italy and Spain.

In the source study's methods: How many nucleated cells were present was estimated from reference gene primer amplification. Measured with immunoSEQ multiplex PCR; TCRdb has only the in-frame clones, and not every one. V and J calls plus clone size are reproduced from that table; the DNA served to infer D and trimming. The table shows tens of thousands of clones, with roughly 87% occurring only once. The sample comprised peripheral blood. The clonotype originates from a human donor with active COVID-19. The donor label of this sample is uncertain. This chain connects TRBV5-1 to TRBJ2-7; 11 bases are a match to TRBD2. The CDR3, as DNA: TGCGCCAGCAGCTATACTAGCGGGAGTATTTACGAGCAGTACTTC. Its translation: CASSYTSGSIYEQYF.